The 30 T cell receptor beta chains in this list originate from one sample, sequenced in a study of blood T cell repertoires in COVID-19. Profiling relied on immunoSEQ multiplex PCR, and the TCRdb table lists in-frame clones only, not all of them. Here the sample spans around 100,000 clones, over 75% being singletons. The source material was peripheral blood. Receptor source: a human donor in a cohort sampled during active or convalescent COVID-19.

V usage is TRBV11-3 and J usage is TRBJ2-7, with TRBD2 identical over 8 bases. The CDR3 runs to 17 residues. V shed 3 bases and J 0 bases; nucleotides not matched to a gene: 10. The V gene's germline CDR1 is SGHNT and CDR2 YENEEA. Here the CDR3 DNA reads TGTGCCAGCAGCTTGTTCCCGGGGGGGGGCAACTCCTACGAGCAGTACTTC. Translated, it gives CASSLFPGGGNSYEQYF.

The chain has TRBV24-1 and TRBJ2-5; 7 positions agree with TRBD1. CDR3 size: 15 residues. Per germline, CDR1 KGHDR and CDR2 SFDVKD. The V segment lost 3 bases and the J segment 2 bases; nucleotides outside the gene matches: 5. In DNA form, the CDR3 reads TGTGCCACCAGTGATCCACGGGGACAGCAAGAGACCCAGTACTTC. This sequence encodes CATSDPRGQQETQYF.

The chain couples TRBV19 to TRBJ1-5; TRBD1 might be the D (5 bases). Germline V gene sequence: CDR1 LNHDA, CDR2 SQIVND (reference sequence). This CDR3 spans 15 amino acids. V shed 3 bases and J shed 0 bases, with 9 bases lying between them. The DNA of the CDR3 is TGTGCCAGTAGTATCGGACAAAATAGCAATCAGCCCCAGCATTTT. This gives the protein CASSIGQNSNQPQHF.

V gene TRBV27 combines with J gene TRBJ2-2; TRBD2 might be the D (5 bases). CDR1 is MNHEY, CDR2 SMNVEV, per germline (reference sequence). Trimming pared 5 bases from V and 3 bases from J, leaving 19 bases between. The CDR3 sequence is 17 residues long. The CDR3 DNA follows: TGTGCCAGCAGTCGCTACCTGGATGGAGGAGACACCGGGGAGCTGTTTTTT. Amino acids: CASSRYLDGGDTGELFF.

This clone occurred many times. V and J are TRBV6-2 or TRBV6-3 and TRBJ2-1; perhaps TRBD2 as D (5 bases). CDR1 and CDR2 (germline): MNHEY, SVGEGT. The CDR3 is made up of 19 amino acids. Trimming took off 2 bases at V and 0 bases at J, with 20 bases between the two ends. In DNA, the CDR3 is TGTGCCAGCAGTTACCCGAAGGCTCTCCGCGGACTCTCCTACAATGAGCAGTTCTTC. Translated: CASSYPKALRGLSYNEQFF.

V gene TRBV6-4 combines with J gene TRBJ1-2; possible D gene TRBD1, 6 bases. CDR3 size: 15 residues. Per the germline V gene, CDR1 is MRHNA and CDR2 is SNTAGT. V was trimmed by 6 bases and J by 5 bases, leaving 19 bases between them. CDR3 nucleotides: TGTGCCAGCAGCGGGACGGGACACCGCTCTTATGGCTACACCTTC. This gives the protein CASSGTGHRSYGYTF.

J is TRBJ2-5 and V is TRBV28; 7 bases line up with TRBD1. The V and J ends lost 6 bases and 4 bases, in that order; junction bases with no gene match: 2. The CDR3 spans 12 residues. The germline V gene encodes CDR1 MDHEN and CDR2 SYDVKM. The CDR3 DNA is TGTGCCAGCAGAGGGGGCCTAGAGACCCAGTACTTC. Amino acid sequence: CASRGGLETQYF.

The chain couples TRBV6-4 to TRBJ2-1; perhaps TRBD1 as D (5 bases). The germline V and J ends were trimmed by 0 bases and 10 bases, with 10 bases remaining between them. Looked up from germline, CDR1 is MRHNA and CDR2 is SNTAGT. The CDR3 has 13 residues. The CDR3 sequence: CASSDSRAGEQFF. CDR3 DNA: TGTGCCAGCAGTGACTCCCGGGCAGGGGAGCAGTTCTTC.

V is TRBV2 and J is TRBJ1-1; no clear D gene. This CDR3 comprises 13 residues. CDR1 is SNHLY, CDR2 FYNNEI, per germline. Trimming left V 6 bases short and J 1 base short, with 9 bases between. CDR3 loop: CASRPTGNTEAFF. The DNA for the CDR3 is TGTGCCAGCAGGCCGACGGGGAACACTGAAGCTTTCTTT.

V usage is TRBV5-6 and J usage is TRBJ2-1; D not resolved. This CDR3 comprises 16 residues. Germline V gene lookup returns CDR1 SGHDT and CDR2 YYEEEE. Trimming removed 3 bases at V and 0 bases at J, with 13 bases between. CDR3 DNA: TGTGCCAGCAGCTCCCTCGGGTTTAGCTCCTACAATGAGCAGTTCTTC. Translating gives CASSSLGFSSYNEQFF.

This rearrangement joins TRBV5-1 to TRBJ1-1; D gene uncertain. From germline, CDR1 is SGHRS and CDR2 YFSETQ. This CDR3 has 12 residues. The ends were cut back, 4 bases at V and 7 bases at J, with 11 bases in the middle. The CDR3 nucleotides are TGCGCCAGCAGCCAAACCAGAAATGAAGCTTTCTTT. Residues: CASSQTRNEAFF.

The J gene is TRBJ2-2, the V gene TRBV10-3; no definite D call. Trimming stripped 0 bases from V and 5 bases from J, with 7 bases between. The CDR3 has 14 amino acids. Germline V gives CDR1 ENHRY, CDR2 SYGVKD. The CDR3: CAISESPGTGELFF. CDR3 DNA sequence: TGTGCCATCAGTGAGTCGCCAGGAACCGGGGAGCTGTTTTTT.

The gene calls are TRBV12-5 and TRBJ1-1, with TRBD1 matching over 7 bases. Germline CDR1 reads LGHNT; CDR2 reads FRNRAP. The CDR3 has 12 amino acids. V shed 9 bases and J 6 bases; nucleotides not matched to a gene: 7. For the CDR3, the DNA is TGTGCTAGCGCCTTGACAGGGTCTGAAGCTTTCTTT. This codes for CASALTGSEAFF.

This chain links TRBV6-5 with TRBJ1-3; D is unclear. V was shortened by 2 bases and J by 0 bases, with 11 bases between the two germline ends. This CDR3 region has 16 residues. Germline lookup yields CDR1 MNHEY and CDR2 SVGAGI. The CDR3 region is CASSYGAGPSGNTIYF. CDR3 DNA sequence: TGTGCCAGCAGTTACGGTGCGGGTCCCTCTGGAAACACCATATATTTT.

The chain uses TRBV6-5 and TRBJ2-7, with TRBD2 as a possible D gene (5 bases). CDR1 MNHEY and CDR2 SVGAGI come from the germline V gene. V lost 7 bases, J lost 3 bases, and 13 bases lay in between. This CDR3 is 13 amino acids long. The chain's CDR3 is CASTGGGLYEQYF. In DNA, the CDR3 is TGTGCCAGCACTGGCGGTGGACTCTACGAGCAGTACTTC.

The chain links TRBV5-5 to TRBJ1-6; no firm D call. CDR1 and CDR2 (germline): SGHKS, YYEKEE (reference sequence). The CDR3 totals 16 residues. The V gene lost 0 bases and the J gene lost 1 base, with 8 bases spanning the gap. The CDR3 DNA reads as TGTGCCAGCAGCTTGGTTCCGACTTCCTATAATTCACCCCTCCACTTT. Residues: CASSLVPTSYNSPLHF. Combining the CDR3 with reference TRBV5-5 and TRBJ1-6 gives the whole variable domain DAGVTQSPTHLIKTRGQQVTLRCSPISGHKSVSWYQQVLGQGPQFIFQYYEKEERGRGNFPDRFSARQFPNYSSELNVNALLLGDSALYLCASSLVPTSYNSPLHFGNGTRLTVT.

This clone showed up just a few times. The chain uses TRBV7-9 and TRBJ1-1; D may be TRBD1 (6 bases). V gave up 6 bases and J gave up 1 base, with 9 bases separating them. CDR1 is SEHNR, CDR2 FQNEAQ, per germline (reference sequence). This CDR3 has 13 residues. The CDR3 reads CASRRGGNTEAFF. The CDR3 bases are TGTGCCAGCAGAAGAGGGGGGAACACTGAAGCTTTCTTT.

Turning to this clone: Other DNA sequences from this sample encode an identical CDR3 as well. The V and J genes are TRBV7-9 and TRBJ1-5; TRBD1 matches at 7 bases. With 8 bases clipped from V and 4 bases from J, the junction kept 2 bases outside the gene matches. This CDR3 has 12 residues. Germline CDR1 SEHNR, CDR2 FQNEAQ (reference sequence). As DNA, the CDR3 is TGTGCCAGCGGGACAGATAATCAGCCCCAGCATTTT. Amino acids: CASGTDNQPQHF.

This chain links TRBV29-1 with TRBJ1-5; TRBD1 aligns across 7 bases. CDR1 is SQVTM, CDR2 ANQGSEA, per germline. The V segment lost 7 bases and the J segment 4 bases; nucleotides outside the gene matches: 7. The length of the CDR3 is 13 residues. The CDR3 loop is CSARQGGNQPQHF. CDR3 sequence (DNA): TGCAGCGCAAGACAGGGAGGAAATCAGCCCCAGCATTTT.

The chain joins TRBV9 to TRBJ1-2; possibly TRBD1 for D (5 bases). The CDR3 has 15 amino acids. Trimming pared 1 base from V and 2 bases from J, leaving 12 bases between. The germline gives CDR1 SGDLS, CDR2 YYNGEE. The CDR3 here is CASSVWAGQNYGYTF. Here the CDR3 DNA reads TGTGCCAGCAGCGTATGGGCAGGGCAAAACTATGGCTACACCTTC.

V gene TRBV21-1 combines with J gene TRBJ1-3; the table's TRBD1 call for D was not verified on the DNA. TRBV21-1 is a pseudogene. The length of the CDR3 is 15 residues. CDR3 residues: CASSNDRGIRNTIYF. CDR3 nucleotide sequence: TGTGCCAGCAGCAACGACAGGGGAATCAGAAACACCATATATTTT.

The chain employs TRBV11-2 and TRBJ1-4, with a tentative D call TRBD1 (6 bases). CDR1 is SGHAT and CDR2 is FQNNGV in the germline V gene. CDR3 length: 15 amino acids. V lost 6 bases, J lost 8 bases, and 19 bases lay in between. CDR3 bases: TGTGCCAGCAGGCGTGGACAGAGCGATCGCGAAAAACTGTTTTTT. It specifies CASRRGQSDREKLFF.

J is TRBJ1-1 and V is TRBV28; a weak D match, TRBD1 (5 bases). The germline V gene has CDR1 MDHEN and CDR2 SYDVKM. The V and J ends lost 4 bases and 11 bases respectively, with 20 bases between them. The CDR3 extends over 14 amino acids. The CDR3 is CASSSLGNRPKAFF. The CDR3 DNA follows: TGTGCCAGCAGTTCCCTCGGTAACAGGCCCAAGGCTTTCTTT.

The chain uses TRBV6-6 and TRBJ1-2, with TRBD1 identical over 7 bases. Germline loops: CDR1 MNHNY, CDR2 SVGAGI (reference sequence). V was clipped by 2 bases and J by 7 bases; unmatched bases: 7. The CDR3 covers 14 residues. The CDR3, as DNA: TGTGCCAGCAGTTACCGACAGGGTTTGGGTGGCTACACCTTC. It yields the protein CASSYRQGLGGYTF.

The gene calls are TRBV19 and TRBJ2-2; D may be TRBD1 (5 bases). The CDR3 consists of 16 residues. Germline V gives CDR1 LNHDA, CDR2 SQIVND (reference sequence). The V end lost 3 bases, the J end lost 8 bases, and 19 bases lay between the germline ends. The CDR3 sequence is CASSMVQGRGKGELFF. CDR3 DNA sequence: TGTGCCAGTAGTATGGTTCAGGGTAGGGGAAAGGGGGAGCTGTTTTTT.

The CDR3 spells CASSEGQGGRDTQYF. Written as DNA, the CDR3 is TGTGCCAGCAGTGAGGGACAGGGTGGAAGAGATACGCAGTATTTT. The V call is TRBV6-1, the J call TRBJ2-3; 9 nucleotides match TRBD1. After removal of 3 bases from V and 5 bases from J, the junction contained 6 bases not matched to a gene. This CDR3 is 15 amino acids long. Germline CDR1 MNHNS, CDR2 SASEGT.

This sequence joins TRBV10-3 and TRBJ2-1; tentatively, D is TRBD2 (6 bases). Trimming shortened V by 6 bases and J by 15 bases, and 15 bases separated the two germline ends. Germline CDR1 and CDR2: ENHRY and SYGVKD. This CDR3 region has 11 residues. DNA for the CDR3: TGTGCCATCAGCGGGGCCGGGACTCCGTTCTTC. This sequence encodes CAISGAGTPFF.

The gene calls are TRBV7-7 and TRBJ2-2; a weak D match, TRBD1 (5 bases). The germline V gene has CDR1 SSHAT and CDR2 FNYEAQ (reference sequence). The CDR3 consists of 15 residues. The V end lost 3 bases, the J end lost 3 bases, and 11 bases lay between the germline ends. As DNA, the CDR3 is TGTGCCAGCAGCTTCCAGGGCGGCGACACCGGGGAGCTGTTTTTT. This sequence encodes CASSFQGGDTGELFF.

This clone was seen more than once but under ten times. The J gene is TRBJ1-2, the V gene TRBV28; TRBD1 agrees at 7 bases. Germline lookup yields CDR1 MDHEN and CDR2 SYDVKM. This CDR3 comprises 15 residues. After removal of 5 bases from V and 2 bases from J, the junction contained 8 bases not matched to a gene. The CDR3 protein is CASSTLGQPNYGYTF. CDR3 nucleotides: TGTGCCAGCAGTACCCTGGGACAGCCAAACTATGGCTACACCTTC.

The chain combines TRBV5-6 with TRBJ2-6; D remains ambiguous. The CDR3 is 15 amino acids. Per the germline V gene, CDR1 is SGHDT and CDR2 is YYEEEE. The V and J ends lost 6 bases and 3 bases respectively, with 13 bases between them. This chain's CDR3 is CASNRGPVGANVLTF. CDR3 in DNA: TGTGCCAGCAACCGTGGGCCAGTTGGGGCCAACGTCCTGACTTTC.